This TCR beta chain is from a study of T-cell reconstitution after alpha-beta-depleted transplantation in children. Trimming removed 0 bases from V and 5 bases from J; junction bases left unmatched: 4. The CDR3 is made up of 16 amino acids. In germline, CDR1 is MNHEY, CDR2 SVGEGT. Construction of the TCRbeta library involved unique molecular identifiers. TCRdb fed the PCR reads into MiXCR, producing one record per CDR3 protein. The table includes 420,000 or so distinct CDR3 sequences, around 9.9% detected once. This clonotype was counted between two and nine times. The sequence came from a human donor who donated a stem cell graft to a child with acute myeloid leukemia. The V and J genes are TRBV6-2 or TRBV6-3 and TRBJ2-7; TRBD2 matches 13 bases. Sequencing was performed on PBMCs from the stem cell graft donor, taken from the stem cell graft. The CDR3 reads CASSYSGLAGAHEQYF. CDR3 coding DNA: TGTGCCAGCAGTTACTCTGGACTAGCGGGAGCCCACGAGCAGTACTTC.